This entry lists 21 T cell receptor beta chains sequenced from one sample in a study of cytomegalovirus exposure and HLA in healthy donors listed by TCRdb under 2017. Library preparation used the immunoSEQ multiplex PCR assay. The multiplex PCR relied on a mix of 60 forward primers for TCR Vbeta segments and 13 reverse primers for TCR Jbeta segments. The clones in this table, taken by TCRdb from immuneACCESS, are in-frame only. Not every clone is retained; where verified, under half of the shortfall comes from an unresolved V gene, and the cause of the rest is unknown. The sample table lists some 190,000 clones, more than 75% of them with a count of one. Clones ranked in the top ten supply more than 3% of the sample. What was sequenced was PBMCs. These receptors were obtained from a man between 35 and 55 years old in good health and CMV-seropositive.

J is TRBJ1-5 and V is TRBV27; D might be TRBD1 (6 bases). CDR3 length: 14 residues. Germline CDR1 is MNHEY and CDR2 is SMNVEV (reference sequence). The ends were cut back, 6 bases at V and 3 bases at J, with 12 bases in the middle. In DNA, the CDR3 is TGTGCCAGCAGCGCCCAGGGGCCCAATCAGCCCCAGCATTTT. This encodes CASSAQGPNQPQHF.

The chain has TRBV5-1 and TRBJ1-2, with 7 positions matching TRBD1. Germline values: CDR1 SGHRS, CDR2 YFSETQ. This CDR3 is built from 17 residues. Trimming took 0 bases from V and 2 from J; bases not matched to a gene: 10. The CDR3 region is CASSLVALTGSNYGYTF. CDR3 bases: TGCGCCAGCAGCTTGGTCGCCTTGACAGGGTCAAACTATGGCTACACCTTC.

As concerns this clone: The junction differs from germline at one of its ends, possibly a read error. V usage is TRBV7-9 and J usage is TRBJ1-1; D is ambiguous. The germline gives CDR1 SEHNR, CDR2 FQNEAQ (reference sequence). This CDR3 comprises 14 residues. CDR3 coding DNA: TGTTCCAGCAGCTTAAGGGAGGGGAACACTGAAGCTTTCTTT. It yields the protein CSSSLREGNTEAFF.

The gene calls are TRBV5-1 and TRBJ2-5, with a possible D match to TRBD1 (6 bases). The J call is doubtful: the DNA matches TRBJ2-7 better. The germline gives CDR1 SGHRS, CDR2 YFSETQ. The CDR3 loop spans 13 amino acids. In DNA form, the CDR3 reads TGCGCCAGCAGCCTTGGGACACGCTACGAGCAGTACTTC. Translating gives CASSLGTRYEQYF.

The chain has TRBV10-3 and TRBJ1-1, with D possibly TRBD1 on 6 matching bases. V shed 2 bases and J shed 7 bases, with 8 bases lying between them. Germline V gene sequence: CDR1 ENHRY, CDR2 SYGVKD. This CDR3 contains 12 residues. The CDR3 DNA reads TGTGCCATCAGTGAGGGGACACGTGAAGCTTTCTTT. Protein product: CAISEGTREAFF.

V is TRBV21-1 and J is TRBJ1-5. TRBV21-1 is a pseudogene segment. The CDR3 runs 16 residues. The CDR3 here is CASSKAGGLGNQPQHF. The CDR3 nucleotides read TGTGCCAGCAGCAAAGCAGGAGGCTTAGGCAATCAGCCCCAGCATTTT.

The CDR3 DNA reads as TGTGCCAGCAGCAACACCCGGACAGTCCACACTGAAGCTTTCTTT. Amino acid sequence: CASSNTRTVHTEAFF. The chain couples TRBV7-9 to TRBJ1-1, with TRBD1 as a possible D gene (6 bases). The CDR3 loop spans 15 amino acids. V lost 5 bases to trimming and J lost 3 bases, with 16 bases between them. The germline V gene has CDR1 SEHNR and CDR2 FQNEAQ (reference sequence).

The rearrangement uses TRBV4-3 and TRBJ2-6; D remains unclear. Germline loops: CDR1 LGHNA, CDR2 YSLEER. CDR3 length: 17 amino acids. The V gene lost 4 bases and the J gene lost 0 bases, with 13 bases spanning the gap. The CDR3 region is CASSPSRLRSGANVLTF. The CDR3 DNA reads as TGCGCCAGCAGCCCCTCCCGACTGCGCTCTGGGGCCAACGTCCTGACTTTC.

This rearrangement joins TRBV28 to TRBJ2-5; 8 bases match TRBD2. V shed 6 bases and J 5 bases; nucleotides not matched to a gene: 14. There are 16 residues in the CDR3. Germline CDR1 and CDR2: MDHEN and SYDVKM. The CDR3 region has the DNA TGTGCCAGCAGCGGCCCGGTCCAGCGGGAGCTCGAGACCCAGTACTTC. As protein: CASSGPVQRELETQYF.

The rearrangement links TRBV7-7 to TRBJ1-2; no clear D. The germline gives CDR1 SSHAT, CDR2 FNYEAQ (reference sequence). The CDR3 is made up of 13 amino acids. V shed 6 bases and J shed 2 bases, with 10 bases lying between them. CDR3: CASSRGENYGYTF. For the CDR3, the DNA is TGTGCCAGCAGTCGGGGAGAGAACTATGGCTACACCTTC.

The chain is built from TRBV6-1 and TRBJ2-7; possible D gene TRBD1, 5 bases. The germline V gene has CDR1 MNHNS and CDR2 SASEGT. V was cut by 5 bases and J by 0 bases, with 14 bases left in between. The CDR3 extends over 15 amino acids. CDR3 nucleotides: TGTGCCAGCAGTTCTCAGGGCTATAGCTCCTACGAGCAGTACTTC. It yields the protein CASSSQGYSSYEQYF.

V is TRBV6-4 and J is TRBJ1-2; 9 bases are shared with TRBD1. CDR1 MRHNA and CDR2 SNTAGT come from the germline V gene. V shed 5 bases and J 8 bases; nucleotides not matched to a gene: 6. The CDR3 sequence is 13 residues long. The CDR3 here is CASSPRTGDGYTF. CDR3 nucleotides: TGTGCCAGCAGTCCACGGACAGGGGACGGCTACACCTTC.

This rearrangement joins TRBV6-5 to TRBJ1-6, with 8 bases identical to TRBD1. The germline gives CDR1 MNHEY, CDR2 SVGAGI. The CDR3 consists of 15 residues. Germline trimming cut 6 bases from V and 6 bases from J; bases unmatched to any gene: 7. In nucleotides, the CDR3 is TGTGCCAGCAGAACCCAGGGGGCTGGTAATTCACCCCTCCACTTT. This codes for CASRTQGAGNSPLHF.

The rearrangement uses TRBV5-4 and TRBJ2-1, with TRBD2 matching 9 bases. This CDR3 comprises 16 residues. Germline V gene sequence: CDR1 SGHNT, CDR2 YYREEE (reference sequence). J lost 9 bases, V lost 0 bases, and 10 bases had no gene match. CDR3 nucleotides: TGTGCCAGCAGCTTGGATTTGGCGAATAGCGGGGGTGAGCAGTTCTTC. Protein product: CASSLDLANSGGEQFF. Combining the CDR3 with reference TRBV5-4 and TRBJ2-1 gives the whole variable domain ETGVTQSPTHLIKTRGQQVTLRCSSQSGHNTVSWYQQALGQGPQFIFQYYREEENGRGNFPPRFSGLQFPNYSSELNVNALELDDSALYLCASSLDLANSGGEQFFGPGTRLTVL.

V gene TRBV20-1 combines with J gene TRBJ2-3; D unresolved. The CDR3 extends over 11 amino acids. The V gene's germline CDR1 is DFQATT and CDR2 SNEGSKA (reference sequence). Between the trimmed V and J ends, which lost 5 bases and 5 bases, there was a span of 8 bases. The CDR3 protein is CSAERLDTQYF. Written as DNA, the CDR3 is TGCAGTGCTGAGAGACTAGATACGCAGTATTTT.

CDR3 coding DNA: TGTGCCATCAGGGGCGGTGAGGGGGAGAACAATGAGCAGTTCTTC. Its protein is CAIRGGEGENNEQFF. This chain uses TRBV10-3 with TRBJ2-1; weak D call: TRBD1 (6 bases). This CDR3 is built from 15 residues. The germline CDR1 and CDR2 sequences are ENHRY and SYGVKD. V shed 6 bases and J shed 5 bases, with 17 bases lying between them.

The V call is TRBV7-2, the J call TRBJ1-1; D is undetermined. This CDR3 has 13 amino acids. The V gene's germline CDR1 is SGHTA and CDR2 FQGNSA. The V end lost 2 bases, the J end lost 10 bases, and 14 bases lay between the germline ends. CDR3 protein: CASSLNGEVTAFF. The CDR3 DNA sequence: TGTGCCAGCAGCTTAAACGGGGAAGTAACAGCTTTCTTT. Variable domain in full (rest from reference TRBV7-2 and TRBJ1-1): GAGVSQSPSNKVTEKGKDVELRCDPISGHTALYWYRQSLGQGLEFLIYFQGNSAPDKSGLPSDRFSAERTGGSVSTLTIQRTQQEDSAVYLCASSLNGEVTAFFGQGTRLTVV.

Only a few counts were recorded for this clone. The V call is TRBV7-2, the J call TRBJ2-5, with 7 nucleotides matching TRBD2. The CDR3 extends over 15 amino acids. Per the germline V gene, CDR1 is SGHTA and CDR2 is FQGNSA. V lost 0 bases to trimming and J lost 5 bases; unmatched junction nucleotides: 6. In nucleotides, the CDR3 is TGTGCCAGCAGCTTAGCGGTCTTCGGGAGGGAGACCCAGTACTTC. Amino acids: CASSLAVFGRETQYF.

The rearrangement uses TRBV27 and TRBJ2-2; 12 bases are shared with TRBD1. This CDR3 comprises 17 residues. Germline V gives CDR1 MNHEY, CDR2 SMNVEV (reference sequence). Germline trimming cut 5 bases from V and 4 bases from J; bases unmatched to any gene: 8. Written as DNA, the CDR3 is TGTGCCAGCAGTCCCCTGGGACAGGGGGCCGGCACCGGGGAGCTGTTTTTT. This sequence encodes CASSPLGQGAGTGELFF.

CDR3 in DNA: TGTGCCAGTAGTATCGGGCCAGGGCCATCCTACGAGCAGTACTTC. This gives the protein CASSIGPGPSYEQYF. V and J are TRBV19 and TRBJ2-7; tentatively, D is TRBD1 (5 bases). Germline V gene lookup returns CDR1 LNHDA and CDR2 SQIVND (reference sequence). The CDR3 totals 15 residues. V lost 3 bases and J lost 1, with 13 bases in between.

The chain carries TRBV5-4 and TRBJ2-7, with D maybe TRBD1 (6 bases). V lost 4 bases to trimming and J lost 5 bases, with 22 bases between them. Germline V CDR1 and CDR2: SGHNT, YYREEE (reference sequence). The CDR3 spans 16 residues. CDR3: CASSLPLGASRHEQYF. In DNA, the CDR3 is TGTGCCAGCAGCCTCCCCCTGGGGGCCTCCCGCCACGAGCAGTACTTC. The full variable domain, rest sourced from reference TRBV5-4 and TRBJ2-7, is ETGVTQSPTHLIKTRGQQVTLRCSSQSGHNTVSWYQQALGQGPQFIFQYYREEENGRGNFPPRFSGLQFPNYSSELNVNALELDDSALYLCASSLPLGASRHEQYFGPGTRLTVT.